The sequence of this TCR beta chain was determined in a study of T cells in tumors after PD-1 blockade. Method: immunoSEQ multiplex PCR; TCRdb's copy keeps in-frame clones and lacks some. The sample holds 3,500 to 4,500 clones, over 60% seen once. The CDR3 is 13 amino acids. With V trimmed by 10 bases and J by 8 bases, 8 bases remained unmatched. Germline values: CDR1 SGHTA, CDR2 FQGTGA. This clone turned up a few times. The sequencing used tumor tissue, collected before anti-PD-1 treatment. The receptor's source is a human donor with basal cell carcinoma. The chain recombines TRBV7-3 with TRBJ2-1; 10 bases map to TRBD1. CDR3 DNA sequence: TGTGCCACCGCCGGGACAGGGGCGGATGAGCAGTTCTTC. It translates to CATAGTGADEQFF.